The 25 T cell receptor beta chains below all came from one sample that was sequenced in a study of cytotoxic CD8 clonotypes in ibrutinib-treated CLL. Some clones are missing from TCRdb's copy, which holds only in-frame ones; the method was immunoSEQ multiplex PCR. Here the sample spans under 200,000 clones, 84% being singletons. This specimen was PBMCs, taken after 24 months of ibrutinib treatment. The receptors were sampled from a human donor with chronic lymphocytic leukemia.

This clone has a handful of counts. The chain employs TRBV9 and TRBJ1-1; weak D call: TRBD1 (6 bases). CDR3 length equals 14 residues. Germline CDR1 and CDR2: SGDLS and YYNGEE. V gave up 3 bases and J gave up 5 bases, with 14 bases separating them. CDR3 DNA: TGTGCCAGCAGCGCTGAGGACAGCTGGACTGAAGCTTTCTTT. Encoded protein: CASSAEDSWTEAFF. The whole variable domain, filled in from reference TRBV9 and TRBJ1-1, reads DSGVTQTPKHLITATGQRVTLRCSPRSGDLSVYWYQQSLDQGLQFLIQYYNGEERAKGNILERFSAQQFPDLHSELNLSSLELGDSALYFCASSAEDSWTEAFFGQGTRLTVV.

This clone is a singleton in its sample. The J gene is TRBJ2-7, the V gene TRBV21-1; TRBD1 is the table's D call and was not checked against the DNA. TRBV21-1 is noted as a pseudogene. CDR3 length: 11 residues. This chain's CDR3 is CASSTTYEQYF. CDR3 coding DNA: TGTGCCAGCAGCACCACCTACGAGCAGTACTTC.

This clone was seen a single time. The chain employs TRBV4-1 and TRBJ2-1; tentative D call: TRBD1 (6 bases). V was pared by 0 bases and J by 7 bases, with 16 bases between. From germline, CDR1 is MGHRA and CDR2 YSYEKL. This CDR3 is 16 amino acids long. CDR3 sequence: CASSQDEAGARNEQFF. In DNA form, the CDR3 reads TGCGCCAGCAGCCAAGATGAAGCAGGGGCTAGGAATGAGCAGTTCTTC.

In its sample, this clone was seen once. J is TRBJ2-1 and V is TRBV16; 8 nucleotides line up with TRBD2. CDR1 and CDR2 (germline): KGHSY, FQNENV. The V and J ends lost 0 bases and 7 bases, in that order; junction bases with no gene match: 2. This CDR3 spans 14 amino acids. CDR3 coding DNA: TGTGCCAGCAGCCAATCAACTAGCGGAAATGAGCAGTTCTTC. Protein product: CASSQSTSGNEQFF.

The V call is TRBV19, the J call TRBJ1-2; D perhaps matches TRBD1 (5 bases). The V gene lost 3 bases and the J gene lost 3 bases, with 17 bases spanning the gap. The CDR3 is made up of 16 amino acids. The germline V gene has CDR1 LNHDA and CDR2 SQIVND (reference sequence). CDR3 sequence (DNA): TGTGCCAGTAGTATGGCAGGGACTCTTATCTACTATGGCTACACCTTC. Residues: CASSMAGTLIYYGYTF.

V usage is TRBV18 and J usage is TRBJ1-1; no firm D call. Per the germline V gene, CDR1 is KGHSH and CDR2 is LQKENI. Trimming removed 2 bases at V and 1 base at J, with 8 bases between. CDR3 size: 14 residues. This chain's CDR3 is CASSPRPPNTEAFF. CDR3 nucleotide sequence: TGTGCCAGCTCACCAAGGCCCCCGAACACTGAAGCTTTCTTT.

The genes are TRBV5-5 and TRBJ2-3; 11 nucleotides align to TRBD2. Germline values: CDR1 SGHKS, CDR2 YYEKEE (reference sequence). V trimming: 3 bases; J trimming: 5 bases; junction bases outside the gene matches: 8. The CDR3 loop spans 16 amino acids. The CDR3 protein is CASSSSTSGGIDTQYF. The CDR3, as DNA: TGTGCCAGCAGCTCGTCAACTAGCGGGGGCATAGATACGCAGTATTTT.

The genes are TRBV7-8 and TRBJ1-2, with D unresolved. The CDR3 consists of 15 residues. The V and J ends lost 2 bases and 0 bases respectively, with 10 bases between them. Germline values: CDR1 SGHVS, CDR2 FQNEAQ. CDR3 amino acids: CASSLIAASNYGYTF. DNA of the CDR3: TGTGCCAGCAGCTTAATAGCGGCCTCTAACTATGGCTACACCTTC.

The V and J genes are TRBV28 and TRBJ2-7; 13 nucleotides agree with TRBD2. The length of the CDR3 is 15 residues. V was clipped by 5 bases and J by 3 bases; unmatched bases: 4. Germline CDR1 MDHEN, CDR2 SYDVKM. CDR3: CASSRRLAGGYEQYF. Here the CDR3 DNA reads TGTGCCAGCAGTCGAAGACTAGCGGGAGGCTACGAGCAGTACTTC.

The rearrangement links TRBV7-8 to TRBJ1-1; the D is unclear. Germline values: CDR1 SGHVS, CDR2 FQNEAQ. CDR3 length: 14 residues. Trimming stripped 1 base from V and 1 base from J, with 7 bases between. The CDR3 is CASSLDSSNTEAFF. CDR3 coding DNA: TGTGCCAGCAGCTTAGATTCGTCGAACACTGAAGCTTTCTTT.

This chain links TRBV6-6 with TRBJ2-7; no clear D gene. The CDR3 is 11 amino acids. Trimming took off 7 bases at V and 0 bases at J, with 4 bases between the two ends. Germline CDR1 and CDR2: MNHNY and SVGAGI (reference sequence). CDR3 residues: CASMSSYEQYF. The CDR3 DNA follows: TGTGCCAGCATGAGCTCCTACGAGCAGTACTTC.

The chain couples TRBV18 to TRBJ1-4, with TRBD1 matching 8 bases. With 1 base clipped from V and 8 bases from J, the junction kept 9 bases outside the gene matches. Germline assignment: CDR1 KGHSH and CDR2 LQKENI. The CDR3 runs to 16 residues. The CDR3 sequence: CASSPLTGTGDEKLFF. The DNA of the CDR3 is TGTGCCAGCTCACCACTGACCGGGACAGGTGACGAAAAACTGTTTTTT. The full variable domain, completed using reference TRBV18 and TRBJ1-4, is NAGVMQNPRHLVRRRGQEARLRCSPMKGHSHVYWYRQLPEEGLKFMVYLQKENIIDESGMPKERFSAEFPKEGPSILRIQQVVRGDSAAYFCASSPLTGTGDEKLFFGSGTQLSVL.

J is TRBJ1-4 and V is TRBV9; TRBD1 matches at 7 bases. This CDR3 spans 16 amino acids. The junction had 9 bases not matched to a gene; V was cut back by 0 bases and J by 7 bases. The germline V gene encodes CDR1 SGDLS and CDR2 YYNGEE. In DNA, the CDR3 is TGTGCCAGCAGCGTAGTGGATGGGACAGCCGGTGAAAAACTGTTTTTT. Translated: CASSVVDGTAGEKLFF.

The V call is TRBV28, the J call TRBJ1-1; a possible D gene is TRBD1 (6 bases). Germline values: CDR1 MDHEN, CDR2 SYDVKM. V lost 2 bases and J lost 8, with 15 bases in between. The CDR3 has 14 amino acids. Here the CDR3 reads CASSLGGGFLEAFF. The CDR3, as DNA: TGTGCCAGCAGTTTAGGGGGCGGGTTTTTGGAAGCTTTCTTT.

The rearrangement uses TRBV7-8 and TRBJ2-2, with D possibly TRBD2 on 6 matching bases. The CDR3 is 18 residues long. V gave up 0 bases and J gave up 4 bases, with 18 bases separating them. Germline V lookup: CDR1 SGHVS, CDR2 FQNEAQ. The CDR3 spells CASSLAGGARVGTGELFF. CDR3 bases: TGTGCCAGCAGCTTAGCGGGGGGTGCGAGGGTCGGCACCGGGGAGCTGTTTTTT.

This chain joins TRBV7-3 and TRBJ1-6; no reliable D call. The V end lost 3 bases, the J end lost 1 base, and 4 bases lay between the germline ends. The CDR3 is 14 amino acids. Germline V lookup: CDR1 SGHTA, CDR2 FQGTGA. CDR3 DNA sequence: TGTGCCAGCAGCTTTGGTTCCTATAATTCACCCCTCCACTTT. This translates into CASSFGSYNSPLHF.

A remark on this clone: Since no conserved phenylalanine or tryptophan closes the CDR3, a read error is the likely cause. No DNA is shown, since the ends of the CDR3 on it are uncertain; the CDR3 is the one TCRdb lists. The chain recombines TRBV7-3 with TRBJ2-2; TRBD2 is taken as the D call from the table, unchecked against the DNA. Germline V lookup: CDR1 SGHTA, CDR2 FQGTGA. The length of the CDR3 is 8 amino acids, counting both ends. CDR3 in amino acids: CASSYELR.

Only a few counts were recorded for this clone. The chain links TRBV19 to TRBJ2-5; 9 bases agree with TRBD2. Trimming took 4 bases from V and 4 from J; bases not matched to a gene: 4. CDR1 and CDR2 (germline): LNHDA, SQIVND (reference sequence). The CDR3 runs to 14 residues. The CDR3 here is CASSSGGARETQYF. The CDR3 nucleotides read TGTGCCAGTAGTAGCGGGGGGGCCCGAGAGACCCAGTACTTC.

This clone has just one count. V usage is TRBV27 and J usage is TRBJ1-1, with D possibly matching TRBD1 (5 bases). Germline CDR1 and CDR2: MNHEY and SMNVEV (reference sequence). This CDR3 spans 14 amino acids. V lost 4 bases to trimming and J lost 1 base, with 10 bases between them. The chain's CDR3 is CASSSYGANTEAFF. CDR3 nucleotides: TGTGCCAGCAGTTCCTATGGGGCGAACACTGAAGCTTTCTTT.

The chain employs TRBV5-1 and TRBJ2-3, with 15 bases matching TRBD2. Germline V lookup: CDR1 SGHRS, CDR2 YFSETQ. V trimming: 3 bases; J trimming: 6 bases; junction bases outside the gene matches: 8. The CDR3 contains 17 residues. CDR3 sequence (DNA): TGCGCCAGCAGCTACGGACTAGCGGGAGGGCCTGGGGATACGCAGTATTTT. This translates into CASSYGLAGGPGDTQYF.

About this clone itself: One base away lies a much larger clone, so this may be a sequencing read error. Other DNA sequences from this sample encode an identical CDR3 as well. The chain carries TRBV5-1 and TRBJ1-2, with D hard to call. The CDR3 extends over 14 amino acids. Germline V CDR1 and CDR2: SGHRS, YFSETQ. CDR3 amino acids: CASSSGGPNYGYTF. The CDR3 DNA is TGCGCCAGCAGCTCGGGCGGTCCCAACTATGGCTACACCTTT.

This chain joins TRBV5-1 and TRBJ2-1, with D possibly being TRBD2 (6 bases). The CDR3 consists of 16 residues. Trimming took 5 bases from V and 5 from J, leaving 20 bases between them. Germline V gene lookup returns CDR1 SGHRS and CDR2 YFSETQ. The CDR3 loop is CASSPTFGGVNNEQFF. Written as DNA, the CDR3 is TGCGCCAGCAGTCCGACGTTCGGGGGAGTGAACAATGAGCAGTTCTTC.

V is TRBV18 and J is TRBJ1-1; 7 bases fit TRBD1. The CDR3 extends over 17 amino acids. The J segment lost 0 bases and the V segment lost 3 bases, leaving 10 bases of the junction unmatched. Germline CDR1 is KGHSH and CDR2 is LQKENI. CDR3 sequence: CASSPLYRTGVNTEAFF. CDR3 bases: TGTGCCAGCTCACCTCTTTATCGGACAGGTGTGAACACTGAAGCTTTCTTT.

The chain joins TRBV28 to TRBJ2-5; 9 positions agree with TRBD2. With V trimmed by 7 bases and J by 6 bases, 12 bases remained unmatched. This CDR3 comprises 15 residues. Looked up from germline, CDR1 is MDHEN and CDR2 is SYDVKM. The CDR3 reads CASTHGGSGSQTQYF. For the CDR3, the DNA is TGTGCCAGCACCCACGGTGGTAGCGGGAGCCAGACCCAGTACTTC.

This clone was seen just once. CDR3 nucleotides: TGCGCCAGCAGCCAAGGCTTTGGGGGGATCACCGGGGAGCTGTTTTTT. Encoded protein: CASSQGFGGITGELFF. The rearrangement links TRBV4-3 to TRBJ2-2; a weak D match, TRBD2 (6 bases). V was clipped by 1 base and J by 4 bases, with 13 bases between them. The germline CDR1 and CDR2 sequences are LGHNA and YSLEER. CDR3 length equals 16 residues.